The rows below give T cell receptor beta chains drawn from one sample of a study of shared clonotypes between healthy human individuals. The data were produced by immunoSEQ multiplex PCR, yet TCRdb's version contains in-frame clones alone and is incomplete. The data contain roughly 2,500,000 clones, roughly 93% of them singletons. The sequenced sample consisted of naive CD4+ T cells from PBMCs. These receptors originate from a man aged 18 to 30 in good health. Some clones in this sample may be carry-over from other donors' samples. Both conserved end residues are trimmed from each CDR3. Fields, in order: clone size, J gene, V gene, CDR3 protein. Clone size appears in some rows only: once, few, many, or a class for an expanded clone.

>NA|TRBJ1-5|TRBV30
AWSVLRNQPQH
>NA|TRBJ1-5|TRBV28
ATQGGQGYQPQH
>NA|TRBJ1-4|TRBV6-6
ASSYSRPATNEKLF
>NA|TRBJ1-1|TRBV2
ASSLTGEVTEAF
>NA|TRBJ1-3|TRBV11-1
ASDSGSGNTIY
>NA|TRBJ2-5|TRBV2
ASSPSGRETQY
>few|TRBJ1-5|TRBV28
ATSGGQPQH
>NA|TRBJ2-5|TRBV20-1
SAGTAAGGY
>NA|TRBJ2-5|TRBV27
ASSLVRGASQTQY
>NA|TRBJ2-7|TRBV11-1
ASSLGTGLNYEQY
>NA|TRBJ2-7|TRBV5-6
ASSLWTSGISYEQY
>NA|TRBJ2-3|TRBV18
ASSPDSTTDTQY
>NA|TRBJ2-1|TRBV7-6
ASSLNPGLAIYNEQF
>NA|TRBJ1-5|TRBV10-3
AAEGVYSNQPQH
>NA|TRBJ2-7|TRBV7-9
ASSGDFYEQY
>NA|TRBJ1-2|TRBV28
ASSPYRGPNYGYT
>NA|TRBJ1-2|TRBV7-2
ASSPGGPANYGYT
>NA|TRBJ2-7|TRBV28
ASSLRQGRQD
>NA|TRBJ2-7|TRBV5-4
ASSSRSSHKGEQY
>NA|TRBJ2-7|TRBV27
ASKYQFSYEQY
>NA|TRBJ1-2|TRBV7-9
ASSLILSGYT
>NA|TRBJ1-2|TRBV2
ASSEAGPNYGYT
>NA|TRBJ1-3|TRBV5-1
ASSWEGAEGNTIY
>NA|TRBJ1-1|TRBV18
ASSPPPNTEAF
>NA|TRBJ1-2|TRBV7-9
ASSYGTAAFYGYT
>once|NA|TRBV9
ASSGTGLAGYEQY
>few|TRBJ1-5|TRBV27
ASSPGLLQPQH
>NA|TRBJ2-1|TRBV11-3
ASSLDRGREQF
>NA|TRBJ1-2|TRBV29-1
SVVGTGAANYGYT
>NA|TRBJ2-1|TRBV11-2
ASSPQGFLYNEQF
>NA|TRBJ2-5|TRBV28
ASSPTAGGRETQY
>NA|TRBJ2-5|TRBV10-1
ASSSGLGYQETQY
>NA|TRBJ1-6|TRBV27
ASTKGGPYNSPLH
>NA|TRBJ1-5|TRBV21-1
ASSKAAEESRGQIGSQPQH
>once|TRBJ2-3|TRBV29-1
SSRNSGRLTDTQY
>NA|TRBJ1-2|TRBV5-6
ASSNGLGNYGYT
>NA|TRBJ2-7|TRBV4-1
ASSKQGTPYEQY
>NA|TRBJ1-2|TRBV28
ASSFGFLGYGYT
>NA|TRBJ1-1|TRBV27
ASSLSRGTEAF
>NA|TRBJ2-1|TRBV29-1
SVDPNGEQF
>NA|TRBJ1-4|TRBV29-1
SVGGATNEKLF
>NA|TRBJ2-2|TRBV5-4
ASSLSTGKAGELF
>NA|TRBJ2-7|TRBV9
ASSARASSYEQY
>NA|TRBJ2-7|TRBV27
ASSFRTSGAYEQY
>NA|TRBJ2-1|TRBV28
ASSPASVSYNEQF
>NA|TRBJ2-7|TRBV28
ASSPQDREEY
>NA|TRBJ2-1|TRBV7-9
ASSSSGGAPYNEQF
>NA|TRBJ2-1|TRBV5-1
ASSLGQYNEQF
>NA|TRBJ2-2|TRBV7-9
ASSFRAGGPGTGELF
>NA|TRBJ1-3|TRBV27
ASSLTPAVSGNTIY
>NA|TRBJ1-4|TRBV28
ASSPRGGVDEKLF
>NA|TRBJ2-3|TRBV4-3
ASSPGGAGGSTDTQY
>NA|TRBJ2-6|TRBV5-1
ASSLEGDVGANVLT
>NA|TRBJ1-6|TRBV18
ASSPQSYNSPLH
>once|TRBJ2-7|TRBV19
ASSTRLAGPYEQY
>NA|TRBJ2-2|TRBV2
ATRGEATGELF
>NA|TRBJ2-1|TRBV7-3
ASSRAGGTTSNEQF
>NA|TRBJ1-4|TRBV5-1
ASSRARPNEKLF
>NA|TRBJ2-1|TRBV12-5
ASGLVAGVNNEQF